The 25 T cell receptor beta chains below come from one sample, sequenced in a study of graft-versus-host responses after intestinal transplantation. Repertoires were generated with immunoSEQ multiplex PCR, while TCRdb's copy carries only in-frame clones and drops some. The repertoire holds over 70,000 clones, with 85% to 90% as singletons. Antigen specificity for these receptors is unknown. The source was unstimulated CD8+ T cells sorted from spleen or lymph node cells, collected before transplant. The receptors shown here come from a human donor who was the organ donor for an intestinal transplant.

The V and J genes are TRBV5-1 and TRBJ1-3; 7 bases are shared with TRBD1. Trimming removed 2 bases from V and 3 bases from J; junction bases left unmatched: 8. The CDR3 spans 16 residues. Per germline, CDR1 SGHRS and CDR2 YFSETQ. The CDR3 loop reads CASSFNAGGSGNTIYF. In DNA form, the CDR3 reads TGCGCCAGCAGCTTCAACGCAGGGGGTAGTGGAAACACCATATATTTT.

This rearrangement joins TRBV4-3 to TRBJ1-1, with 9 bases fitting TRBD1. Germline CDR1 reads LGHNA; CDR2 reads YSLEER. V gave up 0 bases and J gave up 2 bases; unmatched junction bases: 7. The CDR3 runs 17 residues. The CDR3 DNA sequence: TGCGCCAGCAGCCAAGAAATTGACAGGGGGGAAAACACTGAAGCTTTCTTT. Its protein product is CASSQEIDRGENTEAFF.

The CDR3 DNA reads TGCGCCAGCAGCCAAGGGGAGGGACCCCTTAACACCGGGGAGCTGTTTTTT. It encodes CASSQGEGPLNTGELFF. The V and J genes are TRBV4-1 and TRBJ2-2; TRBD2 aligns across 7 bases. J was trimmed by 2 bases and V by 1 base; bases with no gene match: 7. This CDR3 region has 17 residues. The germline gives CDR1 MGHRA, CDR2 YSYEKL.

V and J are TRBV7-2 and TRBJ1-3; TRBD1 matches at 7 bases. The trim removed 5 bases at V and 4 bases at J, leaving 8 bases unmatched. CDR3 length: 15 residues. CDR1 is SGHTA and CDR2 is FQGNSA in the germline V gene. This CDR3 is CASSLNRGFGNTIYF. CDR3 in DNA: TGTGCCAGCAGCCTTAACAGGGGATTCGGAAACACCATATATTTT.

The chain carries TRBV5-6 and TRBJ2-1, with 9 bases fitting TRBD1. The J segment lost 7 bases and the V segment lost 7 bases, leaving 12 bases of the junction unmatched. The CDR3 consists of 15 residues. The germline CDR1 and CDR2 sequences are SGHDT and YYEEEE. The DNA for the CDR3 is TGTGCCAGCTTGAGGTTGGACAGGGGAGGTAATGAGCAGTTCTTC. It yields the protein CASLRLDRGGNEQFF. Supplemented by reference TRBV5-6 and TRBJ2-1, the full variable domain reads DAGVTQSPTHLIKTRGQQVTLRCSPKSGHDTVSWYQQALGQGPQFIFQYYEEEERQRGNFPDRFSGHQFPNYSSELNVNALLLGDSALYLCASLRLDRGGNEQFFGPGTRLTVL.

V and J are TRBV7-3 and TRBJ1-1, with D possibly matching TRBD1 (6 bases). Looked up from germline, CDR1 is SGHTA and CDR2 is FQGTGA. The CDR3 totals 14 residues. The germline V and J ends were trimmed by 5 bases and 2 bases, with 12 bases remaining between them. The CDR3 reads CASSDGQRNTEAFF. The CDR3 nucleotides read TGTGCCAGCAGCGACGGACAGAGAAACACTGAAGCTTTCTTT.

The V call is TRBV7-9, the J call TRBJ2-7; 12 bases map to TRBD1. J lost 5 bases, V lost 0 bases, and 14 bases had no gene match. From germline, CDR1 is SEHNR and CDR2 FQNEAQ (reference sequence). This CDR3 region has 19 residues. As DNA, the CDR3 is TGTGCCAGCAGCTTAGCATTTAGGGGACGGGACAGGGGGCTGGACGAGCAGTACGTC. Translation gives CASSLAFRGRDRGLDEQYV.

J is TRBJ1-6 and V is TRBV6-1, with 7 bases fitting TRBD1. With 3 bases clipped from V and 5 bases from J, the junction kept 13 bases outside the gene matches. The CDR3 totals 18 residues. Germline V gives CDR1 MNHNS, CDR2 SASEGT. CDR3 residues: CASSDVLTRGQNNSPLHF. The CDR3 nucleotides read TGTGCCAGCAGTGACGTTTTAACGAGGGGACAGAATAATTCACCCCTCCACTTT.

This clone came up once. The chain recombines TRBV5-1 with TRBJ1-5; D is unclear. Trimming cost V 1 base and J 2 bases, with 10 bases left between them. CDR1 is SGHRS and CDR2 is YFSETQ in the germline V gene. This CDR3 spans 15 amino acids. CDR3 sequence reads: CASSLNSGGNQPQHF. CDR3 coding DNA: TGCGCCAGCAGCTTGAACAGCGGAGGCAATCAGCCCCAGCATTTT.

V gene TRBV28 combines with J gene TRBJ2-2; 7 nucleotides align to TRBD1. In germline, CDR1 is MDHEN, CDR2 SYDVKM. Unmatched junction bases numbered 10, after V lost 4 bases and J lost 8 bases. The CDR3 contains 15 residues. CDR3 nucleotides: TGTGCCAGCAGTTGGACCGGGACAGTGAATGGGGAGCTGTTTTTT. This codes for CASSWTGTVNGELFF.

The V gene is TRBV7-9, the J gene TRBJ2-6, with 8 bases matching TRBD2. Germline loops: CDR1 SEHNR, CDR2 FQNEAQ (reference sequence). The ends lost 7 bases at V and 0 bases at J; junction bases unmatched: 11. This CDR3 has 18 residues. CDR3 protein: CASTGGAQTSSGANVLTF. The CDR3 coding sequence is TGTGCCAGCACGGGGGGGGCTCAAACTAGCTCTGGGGCCAACGTCCTGACTTTC.

The chain recombines TRBV15 with TRBJ1-5; tentatively, D is TRBD1 (5 bases). With 0 bases removed from V and 0 bases from J, the gap between germline ends came to 12 bases. Germline V gene lookup returns CDR1 LNHNV and CDR2 YYDKDF (reference sequence). This CDR3 contains 17 residues. The CDR3 region is CATSRDGGDYSNQPQHF. The CDR3 DNA is TGTGCCACCAGCAGAGATGGAGGGGATTATAGCAATCAGCCCCAGCATTTT.

This chain uses TRBV19 with TRBJ2-1; 10 bases match TRBD1. The CDR3 is made up of 14 amino acids. Germline V lookup: CDR1 LNHDA, CDR2 SQIVND (reference sequence). V shed 6 bases, J shed 6 bases, and the junction held 5 bases outside the gene matches. The CDR3 protein is CASRGTGEFNEQFF. DNA for the CDR3: TGTGCCAGTAGGGGGACAGGGGAGTTCAATGAGCAGTTCTTC.

The rearrangement uses TRBV11-2 and TRBJ2-1; tentatively, D is TRBD1 (6 bases). The CDR3 length is 17 residues. The V and J ends lost 2 bases and 3 bases respectively, with 17 bases between them. Germline V gene data show CDR1 as SGHAT and CDR2 as FQNNGV. CDR3 DNA: TGTGCCAGCAGCTTAAGCAGGACAGAGGGAATCTACAATGAGCAGTTCTTC. Translating it yields CASSLSRTEGIYNEQFF.

CDR3 nucleotide sequence: TGTGCCAGCAGCCTTCCGGGACAGGGGGAATACACTGAAGCTTTCTTT. It yields the protein CASSLPGQGEYTEAFF. V usage is TRBV7-6 and J usage is TRBJ1-1, with TRBD1 matching 11 bases. The V gene end was trimmed by 5 bases and the J gene end by 3 bases; junction bases not matched to a gene: 8. Looked up from germline, CDR1 is SGHVS and CDR2 is FNYEAQ. This CDR3 is built from 16 residues.

This chain links TRBV19 with TRBJ2-2; no clear D. Trimming removed 1 base at V and 6 bases at J, with 3 bases between. The CDR3 extends over 12 amino acids. CDR1 is LNHDA and CDR2 is SQIVND in the germline V gene (reference sequence). CDR3 region: CASSIAPGELFF. The CDR3 DNA follows: TGTGCCAGTAGTATAGCTCCCGGGGAGCTGTTTTTT.

This sequence joins TRBV27 and TRBJ2-5, with 10 bases that match TRBD2. The CDR3 is 12 residues long. V lost 7 bases and J lost 5; bases outside the gene matches: 1. CDR1 and CDR2 from the germline V gene are MNHEY and SMNVEV (reference sequence). CDR3 DNA: TGTGCCAGCATGACTAGCGGGGAGACCCAGTACTTC. Its protein product is CASMTSGETQYF.

DNA of the CDR3: TGTGCCAGCAGCCAACCCGGGATGACTGAAGCTTTCTTT. Translation: CASSQPGMTEAFF. The rearrangement uses TRBV28 and TRBJ1-1; no reliable D call. The CDR3 spans 13 residues. CDR1 MDHEN and CDR2 SYDVKM come from the germline V gene. With 6 bases removed from V and 5 bases from J, the gap between germline ends came to 13 bases.

This sequence joins TRBV28 and TRBJ1-5; D gene unclear. The CDR3 extends over 16 amino acids. Trimming removed 8 bases at V and 2 bases at J, with 19 bases between. Germline CDR1 and CDR2: MDHEN and SYDVKM. The CDR3 coding sequence is TGTGCCAGCTCAGTCATGAGGGCCGGGGGCAATCAGCCCCAGCATTTT. It translates to CASSVMRAGGNQPQHF.

This chain joins TRBV4-3 and TRBJ1-5; D remains unclear. Looked up from germline, CDR1 is LGHNA and CDR2 is YSLEER. This CDR3 comprises 15 residues. The V gene lost 1 base and the J gene lost 9 bases, with 16 bases spanning the gap. DNA of the CDR3: TGCGCCAGCAGCCAAGCCAGATTTGGAGGTGGGCCCCAGCATTTT. Encoded protein: CASSQARFGGGPQHF.

This clone has just a few counts. The gene calls are TRBV6-1 and TRBJ2-5; 11 bases align to TRBD2. The CDR3 loop spans 15 amino acids. V shed 9 bases and J 9 bases; nucleotides not matched to a gene: 15. CDR1 and CDR2 from the germline V gene are MNHNS and SASEGT. CDR3 DNA sequence: TGTGCCAGTGGGCGACTAGCGGGGAAAAGGAACCCCCAGTACTTC. Amino acid sequence: CASGRLAGKRNPQYF.

The chain recombines TRBV5-1 with TRBJ1-1; D is ambiguous. CDR1 SGHRS and CDR2 YFSETQ come from the germline V gene. The V gene lost 2 bases and the J gene lost 4 bases, with 12 bases spanning the gap. The CDR3 covers 14 residues. CDR3 protein: CASSLKTISTEAFF. DNA for the CDR3: TGCGCCAGCAGCTTAAAGACTATTAGCACTGAAGCTTTCTTT. Full variable domain (outside the CDR3, taken from reference TRBV5-1 and TRBJ1-1): KAGVTQTPRYLIKTRGQQVTLSCSPISGHRSVSWYQQTPGQGLQFLFEYFSETQRNKGNFPGRFSGRQFSNSRSEMNVSTLELGDSALYLCASSLKTISTEAFFGQGTRLTVV.

J is TRBJ1-3 and V is TRBV19, with D possibly matching TRBD1 (6 bases). Looked up from germline, CDR1 is LNHDA and CDR2 is SQIVND (reference sequence). This CDR3 is built from 15 residues. Trimming pared 4 bases from V and 1 base from J, leaving 11 bases between. The CDR3 bases are TGTGCCAGTAGTAGCCGAACAGGGTCTGGAAACACCATATATTTT. Translation gives CASSSRTGSGNTIYF.

Comments on this clone: The junction departs from germline at one end; a sequencing error may be responsible. Other DNA sequences in this specimen translate into the identical CDR3. V usage is TRBV27 and J usage is TRBJ2-3, with 10 bases identical to TRBD2. CDR3 length: 15 amino acids. Germline V gene lookup returns CDR1 MNHEY and CDR2 SMNVEV (reference sequence). CDR3 loop: CASRTSGGDTDTQYF. CDR3 bases: TGTGCCAGCAGAACGAGCGGGGGGGACACAGATACGCAGTACTTT.

The V gene is TRBV4-2, the J gene TRBJ2-3; 8 nucleotides agree with TRBD1. V shed 1 base, J shed 3 bases, and the junction held 9 bases outside the gene matches. The CDR3 sequence is 17 residues long. The germline CDR1 and CDR2 sequences are LGHNA and YNFKEQ. The CDR3 spells CASSQAGPGQATDTQYF. As DNA, the CDR3 is TGTGCCAGCAGCCAAGCGGGACCGGGACAGGCAACAGATACGCAGTATTTT.